Below are 31 T cell receptor beta chains sequenced from a single sample in a study of post-analysis software for immune sequencing data. Libraries were made from TCR beta cDNA, and they carried unique molecular identifiers. TCRdb processed the PCR reads anew with MiXCR; each CDR3 protein has one entry. Among about 570,000 distinct CDR3 sequences listed, about a third were seen once. No antigen is known for these receptors. Study-level findings and limits: The five TRBV segments detected at higher frequency in patients than in controls included TRBV5-6, TRBV5-1 and TRBV20-1.

The sample consisted of blood. The receptors originated from a girl aged 2 to 17 with multiple sclerosis.

This clonotype was picked up many times. This chain uses TRBV6-5 with TRBJ2-7, with a tentative D call TRBD1 (6 bases). The CDR3 is 14 residues long. Trimming left V 5 bases short and J 0 bases short, with 11 bases between. Germline CDR1 and CDR2: MNHEY and SVGAGI. CDR3 sequence reads: CASSRTGHSYEQYF. CDR3 coding DNA: TGTGCCAGCAGTCGTACAGGGCACTCCTACGAGCAGTACTTC.

This clonotype was counted only a few times. The J gene is TRBJ1-1, the V gene TRBV6-6; weak D call: TRBD1 (6 bases). Trimming cost V 6 bases and J 4 bases, with 12 bases left between them. The germline gives CDR1 MNHNY, CDR2 SVGAGI (reference sequence). CDR3 length: 13 residues. CDR3 bases: TGTGCCAGCAGATACAGGGAGAGCACTGAAGCTTTCTTT. Protein product: CASRYRESTEAFF.

As concerns this clonotype: The junction departs from the called germline gene at one end, perhaps through a read error. The chain combines TRBV5-1 with TRBJ2-2; D is perhaps TRBD1 (6 bases). The V gene's germline CDR1 is SGHRS and CDR2 YFSETQ. The CDR3 length is 15 residues. CDR3 bases: TGCGCCAGCAGCCTCGAGGGGGTTCCCACCGGGGAACTGTTTTTT. Its translation: CASSLEGVPTGELFF.

The chain recombines TRBV20-1 with TRBJ1-6; the match to TRBD1 covers 7 bases. The CDR3 extends over 14 amino acids. Germline CDR1 and CDR2: DFQATT and SNEGSKA (reference sequence). Trimming cost V 5 bases and J 9 bases; bases outside gene matches: 10. For the CDR3, the DNA is TGCAGTGCTCGGGGGGACAGCGGCGCTTCACCCCTCCACTTT. It specifies CSARGDSGASPLHF.

The rearrangement links TRBV5-1 to TRBJ2-1, with D tentatively TRBD1 (5 bases). From germline, CDR1 is SGHRS and CDR2 YFSETQ. There are 14 residues in the CDR3. Trimming stripped 7 bases from V and 0 bases from J, with 11 bases between. As DNA, the CDR3 is TGCGCCAGCTGCCGACAGAGCTCCTACAATGAGCAGTTCTTC. Encoded protein: CASCRQSSYNEQFF.

Only one count was recorded for this clonotype. No conserved phenylalanine or tryptophan ends this CDR3, so it is likely a read error. The chain has TRBV20-1 and TRBJ1-2; D is undetermined. The germline CDR1 and CDR2 sequences are DFQATT and SNEGSKA (reference sequence). CDR3 length: 13 amino acids. CDR3: CRAAASFSYGYTV. CDR3 DNA sequence: TGTAGGGCGGCAGCCTCTTTTAGCTATGGCTACACCGTC.

The sample holds a few counts of this clonotype. V usage is TRBV20-1 and J usage is TRBJ1-4; D is unclear. Germline V gene sequence: CDR1 DFQATT, CDR2 SNEGSKA (reference sequence). The ends were cut back, 6 bases at V and 4 bases at J, with 9 bases in the middle. The CDR3 totals 12 residues. CDR3 residues: CSALRINEKLFF. In nucleotides, the CDR3 is TGCAGTGCACTGAGGATTAATGAAAAACTGTTTTTT.

V gene TRBV7-2 combines with J gene TRBJ1-5, with D unclear. V was clipped by 5 bases and J by 2 bases, with 13 bases between them. Germline V gene lookup returns CDR1 SGHTA and CDR2 FQGNSA. This CDR3 region has 15 residues. The DNA for the CDR3 is TGTGCCAGCAGCAAGGAGGTAGTCGGCAATCAGCCCCAGCATTTT. Residues: CASSKEVVGNQPQHF.

This clonotype was observed a handful of times. This chain connects TRBV7-2 to TRBJ2-1; weak D call: TRBD2 (6 bases). Germline lookup yields CDR1 SGHTA and CDR2 FQGNSA. The CDR3 has 14 amino acids. V was shortened by 0 bases and J by 9 bases, with 12 bases between the two germline ends. CDR3 amino acids: CASSLAAAEGEQFF. The CDR3 DNA sequence: TGTGCCAGCAGCTTAGCAGCTGCGGAGGGTGAGCAGTTCTTC.

This clonotype was seen ten or more times. The V and J genes are TRBV4-1 and TRBJ2-3, with 11 bases matching TRBD2. V lost 4 bases and J lost 2; bases outside the gene matches: 11. This CDR3 is built from 18 residues. CDR1 and CDR2 (germline): MGHRA, YSYEKL. The CDR3 DNA follows: TGCGCCAGCAGCCCAACCATACTAGCGGGGGCTTTCACAGATACGCAGTATTTT. Translation gives CASSPTILAGAFTDTQYF.

At least ten counts were recorded for this clonotype. A clone one base away is much larger, so this may be a read error. The V call is TRBV5-1, the J call TRBJ2-4; the match to TRBD2 covers 9 bases. CDR3 length: 16 residues. The V gene's germline CDR1 is SGHRS and CDR2 YFSETQ. The V segment lost 2 bases and the J segment 3 bases; nucleotides outside the gene matches: 6. The CDR3 protein is CASSFGSGGDKNIQYF. Here the CDR3 DNA reads TGCGCCAGCAGCTTCGGTAGCGGGGGAGACAAAAACATTCAGTACTTC. Supplemented by reference TRBV5-1 and TRBJ2-4, the full variable domain reads KAGVTQTPRYLIKTRGQQVTLSCSPISGHRSVSWYQQTPGQGLQFLFEYFSETQRNKGNFPGRFSGRQFSNSRSEMNVSTLELGDSALYLCASSFGSGGDKNIQYFGAGTRLSVL.

The V and J genes are TRBV20-1 and TRBJ1-2, with 7 bases matching TRBD1. CDR1 is DFQATT and CDR2 is SNEGSKA in the germline V gene (reference sequence). This CDR3 has 15 amino acids. V lost 5 bases to trimming and J lost 4 bases; unmatched junction nucleotides: 13. The CDR3 reads CSAWPGQVESYGYTF. The CDR3 DNA reads as TGCAGTGCTTGGCCCGGACAGGTGGAAAGCTATGGCTACACCTTC.

The V call is TRBV12-3 or TRBV12-4, the J call TRBJ2-3; 8 bases are a match to TRBD2. The CDR3 loop spans 15 amino acids. V was pared by 8 bases and J by 0 bases, with 7 bases of the junction left unmatched. DNA of the CDR3: TGTGCCAGCTCCGGGGGGGGACATAGCACAGATACGCAGTATTTT. Amino acid sequence: CASSGGGHSTDTQYF.

About this clonotype: One end of the junction varies from germline; a read error may be responsible. The rearrangement joins TRBV4-1 to TRBJ1-4, with D unclear. CDR3 length equals 15 residues. CDR1 and CDR2 (germline): MGHRA, YSYEKL. As DNA, the CDR3 is TGCGCCAGCAGCCAAGACGGCAGAACTAATGAAAACCTGTTTTTT. Translating gives CASSQDGRTNENLFF.

This clonotype was counted only a few times. This chain links TRBV6-5 with TRBJ1-2; possible D gene TRBD1, 6 bases. Germline V gene sequence: CDR1 MNHEY, CDR2 SVGAGI. The V end was cut by 8 bases, the J end by 4 bases, with 14 bases between. There are 13 residues in the CDR3. The CDR3: CASSRTALYGYTF. The CDR3 nucleotides are TGTGCCAGCTCTCGGACAGCCCTCTATGGCTACACCTTC.

This chain connects TRBV5-5 to TRBJ2-7; a weak D match, TRBD1 (6 bases). Germline values: CDR1 SGHKS, CDR2 YYEKEE (reference sequence). This CDR3 has 14 amino acids. V lost 0 bases, J lost 3 bases, and 10 bases lay in between. The CDR3 bases are TGTGCCAGCAGCTTGGCCCCAGGGGACTACGAGCAGTACTTC. Translation: CASSLAPGDYEQYF. Full variable domain (rest looked up from reference TRBV5-5 and TRBJ2-7): DAGVTQSPTHLIKTRGQQVTLRCSPISGHKSVSWYQQVLGQGPQFIFQYYEKEERGRGNFPDRFSARQFPNYSSELNVNALLLGDSALYLCASSLAPGDYEQYFGPGTRLTVT.

Turning to this clonotype: At one end the junction does not follow the germline gene, possibly because of a read error. V gene TRBV7-7 combines with J gene TRBJ2-1; 8 positions match TRBD1. The CDR3 contains 13 residues. Per germline, CDR1 SSHAT and CDR2 FNYEAQ (reference sequence). Here the CDR3 reads CAGSQGQGGEQFF. The DNA of the CDR3 is TGTGCCGGCAGCCAAGGACAGGGCGGTGAGCAGTTCTTC. Together with reference TRBV7-7 and TRBJ2-1, the CDR3 gives the full variable domain: GAGVSQSPRYKVTKRGQDVTLRCDPISSHATLYWYQQALGQGPEFLTYFNYEAQPDKSGLPSDRFSAERPEGSISTLTIQRTEQRDSAMYRCAGSQGQGGEQFFGPGTRLTVL.

V and J are TRBV5-6 and TRBJ2-1, with a possible D match to TRBD1 (6 bases). There are 14 residues in the CDR3. The V end was cut by 3 bases, the J end by 13 bases, with 20 bases between. CDR1 and CDR2 (germline): SGHDT, YYEEEE. CDR3 residues: CASSSTGVGETQFF. The CDR3 nucleotides read TGTGCCAGCAGCTCGACAGGAGTGGGGGAGACCCAGTTCTTC.

This clonotype was detected only a few times. The chain employs TRBV20-1 and TRBJ2-5; 9 nucleotides align to TRBD2. Looked up from germline, CDR1 is DFQATT and CDR2 is SNEGSKA (reference sequence). J lost 3 bases, V lost 5 bases, and 10 bases had no gene match. The CDR3 runs 15 residues. The CDR3 region has the DNA TGCAGTGCTCTACCTAGCGGGGTGACGAAAGAGACCCAGTACTTC. It specifies CSALPSGVTKETQYF.

CDR3 sequence: CASSYGSQETQYF. The CDR3 bases are TGTGCCAGCAGCTATGGATCTCAAGAGACCCAGTACTTC. The rearrangement uses TRBV7-3 and TRBJ2-5; D gene unclear. V was cut by 4 bases and J by 2 bases, with 8 bases left in between. This CDR3 contains 13 residues. Germline CDR1 SGHTA, CDR2 FQGTGA.

The table lists this clonotype with a few counts. The rearrangement uses TRBV7-7 and TRBJ2-1; 13 nucleotides line up with TRBD2. The CDR3 has 15 residues. Germline V CDR1 and CDR2: SSHAT, FNYEAQ (reference sequence). Trimming cost V 6 bases and J 10 bases; bases outside gene matches: 9. This chain's CDR3 is CASSKGLAGADEQFF. CDR3 coding DNA: TGTGCCAGCAGTAAAGGACTAGCGGGGGCGGACGAGCAGTTCTTC.

The V call is TRBV4-2, the J call TRBJ2-1, with 13 positions matching TRBD2. This CDR3 region has 14 residues. From germline, CDR1 is LGHNA and CDR2 YNFKEQ. V shed 5 bases and J 5 bases; nucleotides not matched to a gene: 0. CDR3 residues: CASSGLAGDNEQFF. In DNA form, the CDR3 reads TGTGCCAGCAGCGGACTAGCGGGGGACAATGAGCAGTTCTTC.

This clonotype showed up just a few times. V usage is TRBV6-5 and J usage is TRBJ1-1; D is uncertain. Germline V CDR1 and CDR2: MNHEY, SVGAGI. Trimming shortened V by 5 bases and J by 9 bases, and 16 bases separated the two germline ends. The CDR3 consists of 13 residues. The CDR3 loop reads CASSRLDLRQAFF. In DNA form, the CDR3 reads TGTGCCAGCAGTCGCCTGGATTTGCGACAAGCTTTCTTT.

This clonotype was seen only a few times. The CDR3 region is CASTDRMNTEAFF. As DNA, the CDR3 is TGTGCCAGCACGGACAGGATGAACACTGAAGCTTTCTTT. The gene calls are TRBV13 and TRBJ1-1, with 7 bases identical to TRBD1. Germline-derived CDR1 and CDR2 are PRHDT and FYEKMQ (reference sequence). The V gene end was trimmed by 7 bases and the J gene end by 0 bases; junction bases not matched to a gene: 2. The CDR3 loop spans 13 amino acids.

This clonotype has more than one count but fewer than ten. V usage is TRBV12-3 or TRBV12-4 and J usage is TRBJ1-1; 7 nucleotides match TRBD1. V lost 6 bases to trimming and J lost 5 bases; unmatched junction nucleotides: 6. The CDR3 has 13 residues. The CDR3 region has the DNA TGTGCCAGCAGCGACACAGGGGTTACTGAAGCTTTCTTT. Protein product: CASSDTGVTEAFF.

In this sample, this clonotype turned up a few times. The V call is TRBV7-3, the J call TRBJ2-3; TRBD2 aligns across 9 bases. This CDR3 has 15 amino acids. J gave up 6 bases and V 5 bases, and 9 bases lay outside the gene matches. Germline loops: CDR1 SGHTA, CDR2 FQGTGA. The CDR3 reads CASSPSGALGDTQYF. CDR3 nucleotides: TGTGCCAGCAGCCCTAGCGGGGCCCTGGGGGATACGCAGTATTTT.

V gene TRBV25-1 combines with J gene TRBJ2-3, with a possible D match to TRBD2 (5 bases). The germline CDR1 and CDR2 sequences are MGHDK and SYGVNS. V shed 1 base and J shed 14 bases, with 10 bases lying between them. The CDR3 covers 11 residues. DNA for the CDR3: TGTGCCAGCAGTGAATCGAGGGCACGGTATTTT. Translation gives CASSESRARYF.

The chain links TRBV7-2 to TRBJ2-5, with 11 bases lining up with TRBD2. Looked up from germline, CDR1 is SGHTA and CDR2 is FQGNSA. The ends lost 1 base at V and 4 bases at J; junction bases unmatched: 5. CDR3 length: 16 residues. CDR3 nucleotides: TGTGCCAGCAGCTTAGAGGCTAGCGGGGGGTCAGAGACCCAGTACTTC. It specifies CASSLEASGGSETQYF.

There are a few counts of this clonotype. CDR3 protein: CASIKLLAGSSYEQYF. CDR3 nucleotides: TGTGCCAGCATCAAACTACTAGCGGGGAGCTCCTACGAGCAGTACTTC. The chain links TRBV14 to TRBJ2-7, with 10 bases fitting TRBD2. CDR3 size: 16 residues. The germline CDR1 and CDR2 sequences are SGHDN and FVKESK. V shed 7 bases and J 0 bases; nucleotides not matched to a gene: 9. Full variable domain (missing parts from reference TRBV14 and TRBJ2-7): EAGVTQFPSHSVIEKGQTVTLRCDPISGHDNLYWYRRVMGKEIKFLLHFVKESKQDESGMPNNRFLAERTGGTYSTLKVQPAELEDSGVYFCASIKLLAGSSYEQYFGPGTRLTVT.

There are a few counts of this clonotype. The chain recombines TRBV12-3 or TRBV12-4 with TRBJ1-2; D is perhaps TRBD1 (5 bases). The CDR3 runs to 17 residues. V lost 6 bases and J 5 bases, leaving 25 bases between the germline ends. The DNA of the CDR3 is TGTGCCAGCAGGATCCTACGGGCAGGGAGCCGGAAGTATGGCTACACCTTC. This translates into CASRILRAGSRKYGYTF.

The CDR3: CASSRKQSNYGYTF. CDR3 bases: TGTGCCAGCAGCCGGAAACAATCTAACTATGGCTACACCTTC. This sequence joins TRBV6-5 and TRBJ1-2; the D is unclear. This CDR3 region has 14 residues. Germline loops: CDR1 MNHEY, CDR2 SVGAGI. Trimming removed 6 bases at V and 0 bases at J, with 11 bases between.